The next 23 T cell receptor beta chains were all read from a single sample in a study of response to subunit inactivated influenza vaccine. TCRdb re-analysed the RT-PCR reads in MiXCR, keeping a single row per CDR3 protein. The sample lists hundreds of thousands of distinct CDR3 sequences, 15% to 18% occurring once. Sequenced here: PBMCs from blood, sampled approximately 12 days after vaccination. The receptor set was obtained from a man aged 50-59 years who received an inactivated influenza vaccine.

This clonotype was detected a few times. The chain carries TRBV5-1 and TRBJ2-1; the match to TRBD1 covers 10 bases. V gave up 2 bases and J gave up 8 bases; unmatched junction bases: 10. This CDR3 region has 16 residues. Germline V gene data show CDR1 as SGHRS and CDR2 as YFSETQ. As DNA, the CDR3 is TGCGCCAGCAGCTTAACCGGGACAGGGGTCTGGGATGAGCAGTTCTTC. Its protein product is CASSLTGTGVWDEQFF.

As concerns this clonotype: The CDR3 end shows no conserved phenylalanine or tryptophan, and so a read error is likely. J is TRBJ2-1 and V is TRBV30; weak D call: TRBD2 (8 bases). The CDR3 has 14 amino acids. The V end was cut by 2 bases, the J end by 7 bases, with 15 bases between. Germline-derived CDR1 and CDR2 are GTSNPN and SVGIG (reference sequence). The CDR3 DNA reads as TGTGCCTGGAGTAGGGGGCTAGCGGGTAATGAGCAGTTCTTA. It codes for CAWSRGLAGNEQFL.

This clonotype has just a few counts. This chain joins TRBV7-2 and TRBJ1-4; TRBD1 matches at 8 bases. Germline V lookup: CDR1 SGHTA, CDR2 FQGNSA. This CDR3 spans 15 amino acids. After removal of 0 bases from V and 9 bases from J, the junction contained 6 bases not matched to a gene. CDR3 nucleotide sequence: TGTGCCAGCAGCTTAGCCACAGGGGGTATGAAAAAACTGTTTTTT. Translating it yields CASSLATGGMKKLFF.

The CDR3 loop reads CASSRDRGRGNTEAFF. The CDR3 nucleotides are TGTGCCAGCAGCCGCGACAGGGGGAGGGGGAACACTGAAGCTTTCTTT. The genes are TRBV28 and TRBJ1-1, with 9 bases fitting TRBD1. Germline V gene data show CDR1 as MDHEN and CDR2 as SYDVKM. This CDR3 spans 16 amino acids. The trim removed 6 bases at V and 1 base at J, leaving 9 bases unmatched.

This rearrangement joins TRBV29-1 to TRBJ2-7; 9 bases match TRBD1. Germline-derived CDR1 and CDR2 are SQVTM and ANQGSEA. This CDR3 region has 12 residues. V lost 5 bases to trimming and J lost 3 bases; unmatched junction nucleotides: 2. The CDR3 DNA reads as TGCAGCGTTAAGACAGGGGGCTACGAGCAGTACTTC. Its translation is CSVKTGGYEQYF.

This clonotype showed up many times. The gene calls are TRBV27 and TRBJ2-1, with no clear D. Trimming removed 3 bases from V and 3 bases from J, with 12 bases in between. CDR1 and CDR2 from the germline V gene are MNHEY and SMNVEV (reference sequence). The CDR3 has 15 amino acids. This chain's CDR3 is CASSFMISLYNEQFF. In DNA, the CDR3 is TGTGCCAGCAGTTTTATGATTAGCCTCTACAATGAGCAGTTCTTC.

This clonotype turned up a few times. The rearrangement links TRBV18 to TRBJ2-7; D gene unclear. CDR3 length: 13 residues. V was trimmed by 3 bases and J by 4 bases, leaving 10 bases between them. The germline CDR1 and CDR2 sequences are KGHSH and LQKENI. CDR3 DNA sequence: TGTGCCAGCTCACCGGGAAGTGTATACGAGCAGTACTTC. Protein product: CASSPGSVYEQYF.

In its sample, this clonotype was seen a few times. The rearrangement links TRBV6-2 or TRBV6-3 to TRBJ1-5; TRBD1 agrees at 8 bases. The CDR3 is made up of 18 amino acids. V was clipped by 3 bases and J by 1 base; unmatched bases: 11. The germline V gene has CDR1 MNHEY and CDR2 SVGEGT. The CDR3 region is CASSYTPGQGASNQPQHF. For the CDR3, the DNA is TGTGCCAGCAGTTATACGCCCGGACAGGGAGCGAGCAATCAGCCCCAGCATTTT.

There are a few counts of this clonotype. The chain is built from TRBV28 and TRBJ2-2; D could derive from TRBD1 or TRBD2 (6 bases each). CDR3 length: 16 amino acids. The germline V and J ends were trimmed by 3 bases and 2 bases, with 13 bases remaining between them. CDR1 MDHEN and CDR2 SYDVKM come from the germline V gene. The CDR3: CASSFKWGANTGELFF. DNA for the CDR3: TGTGCCAGCAGTTTTAAGTGGGGGGCAAACACCGGGGAGCTGTTTTTT.

The chain links TRBV12-3 or TRBV12-4 to TRBJ1-5; TRBD1 matches 11 bases. The V segment lost 5 bases and the J segment 6 bases; nucleotides outside the gene matches: 9. The CDR3 covers 16 residues. Here the CDR3 reads CASSPLRTGGGQPQHF. The DNA of the CDR3 is TGTGCCAGCAGTCCCTTGAGGACAGGGGGCGGTCAGCCCCAGCATTTT.

The chain carries TRBV6-2 or TRBV6-3 and TRBJ1-1; D remains ambiguous. The CDR3 spans 13 residues. The germline CDR1 and CDR2 sequences are MNHEY and SVGEGT. V lost 0 bases and J lost 7, with 9 bases in between. The CDR3 loop reads CASSYSREGEAFF. The CDR3 bases are TGTGCCAGCAGTTACTCGAGGGAGGGTGAAGCTTTCTTT.

The chain carries TRBV5-1 and TRBJ1-1, with no clear D. Germline CDR1 is SGHRS and CDR2 is YFSETQ. This CDR3 has 14 amino acids. V lost 0 bases to trimming and J lost 1 base, with 7 bases between them. As DNA, the CDR3 is TGCGCCAGCAGCTTGGCCGTAGCGAACACTGAAGCTTTCTTT. Translating it yields CASSLAVANTEAFF.

Only a few counts were recorded for this clonotype. The rearrangement uses TRBV5-1 and TRBJ2-3; weak D call: TRBD1 (6 bases). The V end lost 4 bases, the J end lost 0 bases, and 12 bases lay between the germline ends. This CDR3 contains 15 residues. From germline, CDR1 is SGHRS and CDR2 YFSETQ. In DNA form, the CDR3 reads TGCGCCAGCAGCCCGCAGGGGCCTAGCACAGATACGCAGTATTTT. It codes for CASSPQGPSTDTQYF.

This clonotype has just one count. V is TRBV20-1 and J is TRBJ2-7, with TRBD1 matching over 7 bases. V was pared by 6 bases and J by 3 bases, with 8 bases of the junction left unmatched. Germline CDR1 is DFQATT and CDR2 is SNEGSKA (reference sequence). The CDR3 length is 13 residues. The CDR3 nucleotides are TGCAGTGCAATGGAGGACAGGTTCTACGAGCAGTACTTC. This encodes CSAMEDRFYEQYF.

The chain links TRBV4-2 to TRBJ2-4; no clear D. This CDR3 has 14 residues. Trimming left V 4 bases short and J 5 bases short, with 12 bases between. Germline loops: CDR1 LGHNA, CDR2 YNFKEQ. CDR3 amino acids: CASSRVAVENIQYF. CDR3 DNA sequence: TGTGCCAGCAGCCGGGTTGCGGTCGAAAACATTCAGTACTTC.

In this sample, this clonotype turned up a few times. The chain uses TRBV20-1 and TRBJ1-5, with a possible D match to TRBD1 (6 bases). The V gene lost 4 bases and the J gene lost 3 bases, with 10 bases spanning the gap. CDR3 size: 13 residues. CDR1 and CDR2 (germline): DFQATT, SNEGSKA (reference sequence). This CDR3 reads CSATRTVNQPQHF. Here the CDR3 DNA reads TGCAGTGCTACACGGACAGTCAATCAGCCCCAGCATTTT.

The J gene is TRBJ1-6, the V gene TRBV3-1; D is uncertain. Germline V CDR1 and CDR2: LGHDT, YNNKEL (reference sequence). The V end was cut by 2 bases, the J end by 10 bases, with 18 bases between. CDR3 size: 16 residues. The CDR3 nucleotides are TGTGCCAGCAGCCAAAGCGACAAGGGCCCGGGGTCACCCCTCCACTTT. Its protein is CASSQSDKGPGSPLHF.

A few counts support this clonotype. The rearrangement joins TRBV5-1 to TRBJ1-1, with TRBD1 matching over 7 bases. Looked up from germline, CDR1 is SGHRS and CDR2 is YFSETQ. The CDR3 totals 14 residues. V dropped 3 bases and J dropped 4; count of bases not matched to a gene: 6. The CDR3 nucleotides are TGCGCCAGCAGCTCGACAGGGTCGGTCACTGAAGCTTTCTTT. Its translation is CASSSTGSVTEAFF.

This clonotype has a handful of counts. The V call is TRBV6-5, the J call TRBJ2-1; D gene ambiguous. V lost 7 bases, J lost 5 bases, and 6 bases lay in between. The V gene's germline CDR1 is MNHEY and CDR2 SVGAGI. The CDR3 covers 11 residues. CDR3 sequence: CASTENNEQFF. The CDR3 DNA is TGTGCCAGCACTGAGAACAATGAGCAGTTCTTC.

This clonotype was recorded at least ten times. CDR3 sequence reads: CSNLKDSRDGNTEAFF. The CDR3 nucleotides are TGCAGCAACTTAAAGGACAGCCGGGACGGGAACACTGAAGCTTTCTTT. The chain is built from TRBV20-1 and TRBJ1-1; maybe TRBD1 (6 bases). CDR1 and CDR2 (germline): DFQATT, SNEGSKA (reference sequence). The CDR3 extends over 16 amino acids.

This clonotype was detected a few times. The CDR3 DNA follows: TGTGCCAGCAGTTTTGGGGCAGGGTCCGGGGAGCTGTTTTTT. It specifies CASSFGAGSGELFF. V gene TRBV28 combines with J gene TRBJ2-2; D may be TRBD1 (5 bases). V lost 3 bases to trimming and J lost 6 bases, with 11 bases between them. Germline values: CDR1 MDHEN, CDR2 SYDVKM. The CDR3 has 14 amino acids.

The rearrangement joins TRBV4-1 to TRBJ1-2, with D hard to call. Between the trimmed V and J ends, which lost 1 base and 5 bases, there was a span of 14 bases. This CDR3 has 15 amino acids. CDR1 is MGHRA and CDR2 is YSYEKL in the germline V gene. The CDR3 bases are TGCGCCAGCAGCCAAGCTTCCAATCTGGGGTATGGCTACACCTTC. This gives the protein CASSQASNLGYGYTF.

This clonotype occurred once. V is TRBV10-3 and J is TRBJ1-4; 7 positions agree with TRBD1. With V trimmed by 3 bases and J by 7 bases, 8 bases remained unmatched. The CDR3 has 15 amino acids. Germline CDR1 is ENHRY and CDR2 is SYGVKD. As DNA, the CDR3 is TGTGCCATCAGTGACTCGACAGGGATGGGTGAAAAACTGTTTTTT. This translates into CAISDSTGMGEKLFF.